A selection of T cell receptor beta chains follows, all from one sample in a study of blood T cells in healthy people across ages. From the 5' RACE reads, TCRdb called clonotypes with MiXCR, one entry per CDR3 protein. The sample comprises about 1.1 million distinct CDR3 sequences, 35% to 40% of which are singletons, and about an eighth rests with the top ten. Sequenced material: blood. The source is a man between 18 and 29 years old in good health. Each CDR3 is given with its conserved first and last residue. The D gene is left open where the match is weak. The size entry is marked missing in some rows and otherwise reads once, few, many or a size class.

j_call,clone_size,cdr3_length,v_call,d_call,cdr3_nt,cdr3_aa
TRBJ2-7,few,13,TRBV6-2/TRBV6-3,.,TGTGCCAGCAGTACAGGGATTTCCTACGAGCAGTACTTC,CASSTGISYEQYF
TRBJ2-5,.,14,TRBV9,TRBD2,TGTGCCAGCAGCGTAAGGACTAGCGGGGAGACCCAGTACTTC,CASSVRTSGETQYF
TRBJ1-2,few,14,TRBV9,.,TGTGCCAGCAGCGTAAACCACAGGTTCTATGGCTACACCTTC,CASSVNHRFYGYTF
TRBJ2-3,.,15,TRBV20-1,TRBD2,TGCAGTGCCCGACTAGCGGGGGGACGCACAGATACGCAGTATTTT,CSARLAGGRTDTQYF
TRBJ1-2,few,12,TRBV7-8,.,TGTGCCAGCAGCCCGGGGGTGCGCGGCTACACCTTC,CASSPGVRGYTF
TRBJ1-1,.,15,TRBV5-5,TRBD1,TGTGCCAGCAGCTTGGTGGACAGGGTCGACACTGAAGCTTTCTTT,CASSLVDRVDTEAFF
TRBJ1-1,few,18,TRBV7-3,TRBD1,TGTGCCAGCAGCTTGGGACCGGGACAGGGTAGGTTCGGCACTGAAGCTTTCTTT,CASSLGPGQGRFGTEAFF
TRBJ1-1,few,13,TRBV12-3/TRBV12-4,.,TGTGCCAGCAGTTCTACAGGGAGCACTGAAGCTTTCTTT,CASSSTGSTEAFF
TRBJ2-5,few,13,TRBV10-3,.,TGTGCCATCAGTGTCGACCACCAAGAGACCCAGTACTTC,CAISVDHQETQYF
TRBJ1-1,once,14,TRBV5-1,TRBD1,TGCGCCAGCAGCCGGACAGGGGATCGGACTGAAGCTTTCTTT,CASSRTGDRTEAFF
TRBJ1-1,.,14,TRBV6-5,.,TGTGCCAGCAGTTCCAACTCGGAGAACACTGAAGCTTTCTTT,CASSSNSENTEAFF
TRBJ1-1,few,15,TRBV4-3,.,TGCGCCAGCAGCCAAGATACGGCAGTACTATCTGAGGCTTTCTTT,CASSQDTAVLSEAFF
TRBJ1-2,.,12,TRBV20-1,.,TGCAGTGCTGGAGGACCGGGTATGGGCTACACCTTC,CSAGGPGMGYTF
TRBJ1-4,.,14,TRBV12-3/TRBV12-4,.,TGTGCCAGCAGTTTGAGTATGGGTAGGGAAAAACTGTTTTTT,CASSLSMGREKLFF
TRBJ1-2,few,14,TRBV4-3,.,TGCGCCAGCAGTCCGACAGATACTAACTATGGCTACACCTTC,CASSPTDTNYGYTF
TRBJ1-1,.,15,TRBV10-3,TRBD1,TGTGCCATCAACCGACAGGGGGGGGTGAACACTGAAGCTTTCTTT,CAINRQGGVNTEAFF
TRBJ2-5,.,13,TRBV2,.,TGTGCCAGCCCTACAGGGGCGGGGGAGACCCAGTACTTC,CASPTGAGETQYF
TRBJ1-1,.,13,TRBV2,.,TGTGCCAGCAGGCTGGCCAGAGACACTGAAGCTTTCTTT,CASRLARDTEAFF
TRBJ1-2,few,12,TRBV20-1,.,TGCAGTGCTGGAGAAAGGGGCTATGGCTACACCTTC,CSAGERGYGYTF
TRBJ2-1,.,13,TRBV20-1,.,TGCAGTGCCGCCGGTCTCCCATGGAATGAGCAGTTCTTC,CSAAGLPWNEQFF
TRBJ2-1,.,18,TRBV9,.,TGTGCCAGCAGCGTCCCAACTATAGGAGGGGAAGTTGGGGATGAGCAGTTCTTC,CASSVPTIGGEVGDEQFF
TRBJ1-1,.,13,TRBV27,.,TGTGCCAGCAGGTTCTCGGGGGGCACTGAAGCTTTCTTT,CASRFSGGTEAFF
TRBJ1-1,few,19,TRBV12-3/TRBV12-4,.,TGTGCCAGCAGTTCCTACCTCGGTGGACAGTCTCGGGCAACCACTGAAGCTTTCTTT,CASSSYLGGQSRATTEAFF
TRBJ1-2,few,16,TRBV24-1,.,TGTGCCACCAGCGCTACGAGCCAGACGGGAATCTATGGCTACACCTTC,CATSATSQTGIYGYTF
TRBJ2-7,few,12,TRBV12-3/TRBV12-4,.,TGTGCCAGCAGTCAAAATACCTACGAGCAGTACTTC,CASSQNTYEQYF
TRBJ1-2,few,12,TRBV20-1,TRBD1,TGCAGTGCTACGACAGGGGGTTATGGCTACACCTTC,CSATTGGYGYTF
TRBJ1-6,.,15,TRBV12-3/TRBV12-4,.,TGTGCCAGCAGTCTCGCGGACAGAGCTAATTCACCCCTCCACTTT,CASSLADRANSPLHF
TRBJ1-1,.,14,TRBV5-1,.,TGCGCCAGCAGCATCCAGGGTGCGGTCACTGAAGCTTTCTTT,CASSIQGAVTEAFF
TRBJ2-3,few,14,TRBV27,.,TGTGCCAGCAGTGGGAACGGGGACACAGATACGCAGTATTTT,CASSGNGDTDTQYF
TRBJ1-1,few,14,TRBV20-1,.,TGCAGTGCGCAGATTGGACCGGACAGACCAGAAGCTTTCTTT,CSAQIGPDRPEAFF
TRBJ1-5,once,18,TRBV12-3/TRBV12-4,.,TGTGCCAGCAGTTTGGGGACGAGGGGAAAATTTGGCAATCAGCCCCAGCATTTT,CASSLGTRGKFGNQPQHF
TRBJ1-1,.,14,TRBV7-3,.,TGTGCCAGCAGCTCCCGGTGGGATGACACTGAAGCTTTCTTT,CASSSRWDDTEAFF
TRBJ1-2,.,15,TRBV27,.,TGTGCCAGCAGTTTATCCCCATTTGCTAACTATGGCTACACCTTC,CASSLSPFANYGYTF
TRBJ2-3,.,15,TRBV10-3,TRBD2,TGTGCCATCCTCCGGGGGGACTTAAGCACAGATACGCAGTATTTT,CAILRGDLSTDTQYF
TRBJ1-1,once,14,TRBV7-2,.,TGTGCCAGCAGCTTCCGGGAACCGAACACTGAAGCTTTCTTT,CASSFREPNTEAFF
TRBJ1-5,.,15,TRBV4-1,.,TGCGCCAGCAGCCAAGGAAGAGGGGGAGGACAGCCCCAGCATTTT,CASSQGRGGGQPQHF
TRBJ1-2,.,16,TRBV3-1,.,TGTGCCAGCAGCCAAGATGGTAGCCAGGTCGACTATGGCTACACCTTC,CASSQDGSQVDYGYTF
TRBJ2-7,.,14,TRBV20-1,.,TGCAATGCTAGTTGGGTAAGCTCCTACAATGAGCAGTACTTC,CNASWVSSYNEQYF
TRBJ1-2,few,17,TRBV7-9,.,TGTGCCAGCAGCCGTTGGTCGGGGGACTTAGCTAACTATGGCTACACCTTC,CASSRWSGDLANYGYTF
TRBJ2-3,few,16,TRBV7-3,TRBD2,TGTGCCAGCAGCCCGTATAGAAGCGGGGGGGAAGATACGCAGTATTTT,CASSPYRSGGEDTQYF
TRBJ1-5,.,13,TRBV7-9,.,TGTGCCAGCAGCTTAGGGGGAACTCGGCCCCAGCATTTT,CASSLGGTRPQHF
TRBJ1-2,.,16,TRBV10-3,.,TGTGCCATCAGTGAGTCGATTGGAGGGGAAGGCTATGGCTACACCTTC,CAISESIGGEGYGYTF
TRBJ1-2,few,16,TRBV7-2,TRBD1,TGTGCCAGCAGCTTAGCGGGGACAGAGATGTCCTATGGCTACACCTTC,CASSLAGTEMSYGYTF
TRBJ2-1,.,13,TRBV5-1,TRBD2,TGCACCAGCAGCTGGTGGGGGGGATCGGGACAGTTCTTC,CTSSWWGGSGQFF
TRBJ1-1,.,13,TRBV28,.,TGTGCCAGCAGTCCCCTCCTTCACACTGAAGCTTTCTTT,CASSPLLHTEAFF
TRBJ1-5,.,16,TRBV6-2/TRBV6-3,.,TGTGCCAGCAGTTACCCCTACGGCTTTAGCAATCAGCCCCAGCATTTT,CASSYPYGFSNQPQHF
TRBJ2-3,few,13,TRBV20-1,TRBD1,TGCAGTGCTAGGACAGGGTTTCAAGATACGCAGTATTTT,CSARTGFQDTQYF
TRBJ2-4,many,13,TRBV4-1,.,TGCGCCAGCAGAGGTGTAGCCAAAAACATTCAGTACTTC,CASRGVAKNIQYF
TRBJ1-2,many,16,TRBV12-3/TRBV12-4,.,TGTGCCAGCAGTTTACCGGCAGCCCTCCAACACTATGGCTACACCTTC,CASSLPAALQHYGYTF
TRBJ2-3,few,12,TRBV20-1,TRBD2,TGCAGTGCTACCCCGGGGTCTAGCGGTCGGTATTTT,CSATPGSSGRYF
TRBJ1-3,.,16,TRBV12-3/TRBV12-4,.,TGTGCCAGCAGTTTTATCGGGCAGGGGTCTGGAAACACCATATATTTT,CASSFIGQGSGNTIYF
TRBJ2-2,.,17,TRBV7-3,.,TGTGCCAGCAGCTTAAAGGGGCAGGGTACTCACACCGGGGAGCTGTTTTTT,CASSLKGQGTHTGELFF
TRBJ2-1,.,15,TRBV7-2,TRBD1,TGTGCCAGCAGCAACGGACAGGGGAGTTACAATGAGCAGTTCTTC,CASSNGQGSYNEQFF